This T cell receptor (beta chain) originates from a study of T cell repertoires in cytomegalovirus infection. At the level of the study: HLA-B-restricted CMV epitopes that are well studied were used alongside recently identified HLA-C-restricted ones.

Using its own MiXCR run on the reads, TCRdb lists one record per CDR3 protein. This table holds 160,000 or so distinct CDR3 sequences, roughly a fifth found once. This clonotype was seen only a few times. No antigen is known for it. Trimming cost V 2 bases and J 4 bases, with 14 bases left between them. Germline-derived CDR1 and CDR2 are MGHRA and YSYEKL. This CDR3 comprises 15 residues. The clonotype comes from a human donor in good health (CMV status not recorded). Some clones in this sample may be carry-over from other donors' samples. The sequencing used CD8+ T cells from cultured PBMCs, collected from culture after CMV antigen stimulation. The chain uses TRBV4-1 and TRBJ1-1; D gene ambiguous. This chain's CDR3 is CASSQFQARVTEAFF. For the CDR3, the DNA is TGCGCCAGCAGCCAATTCCAGGCCCGGGTCACTGAAGCTTTCTTT.